One and the same sample provided the 27 T cell receptor beta chains below, sequenced in a study of regulatory T cells in long-lasting Graves disease. Time point reported: newly diagnosed GD, antithyroid drugs for less than 3 months. The TCR library was made from RNA extracted from PBMCs. HTBI primers from iRepertoire and Arm-PCR of CDR3 regions yielded the TCR beta libraries. From the multiplex PCR reads, TCRdb called clonotypes with MiXCR, one entry per CDR3 protein. The table has 500,000 or so distinct CDR3 sequences, about 16% seen once; the top ten hold 20% to 25%. The data were also submitted as part of a second study, on T cells in Graves' hyperthyroidism and ophthalmopathy.

The specimen was peripheral blood mononuclear cells (PBMCs), collected at new diagnosis, from a patient treated with antithyroid drugs. These receptor sequences come from a woman aged 35-65 years with Graves disease.

This clonotype has ten or more counts. The chain joins TRBV5-1 to TRBJ2-7; 7 bases are a match to TRBD1. There are 15 residues in the CDR3. Germline V gene data show CDR1 as SGHRS and CDR2 as YFSETQ. Trimming at V came to 4 bases and at J to 4 bases, leaving 11 bases not matched to a gene. This CDR3 is CASSPDGQAPYEQYF. The CDR3 DNA reads as TGCGCCAGCAGCCCGGACGGACAGGCGCCTTACGAGCAGTACTTC.

This clonotype was seen many times. The J gene is TRBJ1-1, the V gene TRBV18, with 8 bases identical to TRBD1. Per germline, CDR1 KGHSH and CDR2 LQKENI. Losses at the gene ends were 4 bases for V and 7 bases for J; bases not matched to a gene: 5. The CDR3 covers 13 residues. The chain's CDR3 is CASSQTGDNEAFF. Written as DNA, the CDR3 is TGTGCCAGCTCACAGACAGGGGACAATGAAGCTTTCTTT.

J is TRBJ2-1 and V is TRBV20-1; 10 bases line up with TRBD2. V was pared by 3 bases and J by 4 bases, with 12 bases of the junction left unmatched. This CDR3 region has 17 residues. CDR1 and CDR2 from the germline V gene are DFQATT and SNEGSKA (reference sequence). The CDR3 DNA reads as TGCAGTGCTAGGGGGTTACTAGCGGGGAACTCTTACAATGAGCAGTTCTTC. It translates to CSARGLLAGNSYNEQFF.

This clonotype was observed a handful of times. The genes are TRBV4-1 and TRBJ2-1; possible D gene TRBD2, 5 bases. There are 17 residues in the CDR3. Between the trimmed V and J ends, which lost 0 bases and 6 bases, there was a span of 18 bases. The germline CDR1 and CDR2 sequences are MGHRA and YSYEKL. CDR3 sequence reads: CASSQDPGLGGGNEQFF. CDR3 DNA: TGCGCCAGCAGCCAAGATCCGGGCCTAGGTGGAGGCAATGAGCAGTTCTTC.

This clonotype was counted at least ten times. The CDR3 here is CASSLGGAHYEQYF. CDR3 in DNA: TGTGCCAGCAGCTTGGGAGGAGCCCACTACGAGCAGTACTTC. The rearrangement links TRBV5-6 to TRBJ2-7; D not certain. The CDR3 is 14 amino acids. The V gene's germline CDR1 is SGHDT and CDR2 YYEEEE. V was shortened by 0 bases and J by 3 bases, with 10 bases between the two germline ends.

There are many counts of this clonotype. The chain employs TRBV12-3 or TRBV12-4 and TRBJ1-5; TRBD1 matches at 7 bases. V lost 6 bases to trimming and J lost 0 bases; unmatched junction nucleotides: 11. This CDR3 is built from 17 residues. The CDR3 reads CASSSRDSTFSNQPQHF. As DNA, the CDR3 is TGTGCCAGCAGCTCCCGGGACAGTACTTTTAGCAATCAGCCCCAGCATTTT.

In regard to this clonotype: It may be a read error: a sequence one base away is much more abundant. This sequence joins TRBV6-2 or TRBV6-3 and TRBJ1-1, with 10 bases matching TRBD1. The V and J ends lost 5 bases and 0 bases, in that order; junction bases with no gene match: 6. Germline lookup yields CDR1 MNHEY and CDR2 SVGEGT. CDR3 length: 16 residues. CDR3 amino acids: CASSGGQGTVNTEAFF. CDR3 nucleotide sequence: TGTGCCAGCAGTGGGGGACAGGGGACGGTGAACACTGAAGCTTTCTTT.

In its sample, this clonotype was seen many times. V is TRBV11-2 and J is TRBJ1-4; D is possibly TRBD1 (6 bases). This CDR3 comprises 16 residues. V lost 5 bases to trimming and J lost 6 bases, with 19 bases between them. Germline CDR1 SGHAT, CDR2 FQNNGV. The CDR3 region has the DNA TGTGCCAGCAGCCCCGGGAACAGGGTTGAGGATGAAAAACTGTTTTTT. It specifies CASSPGNRVEDEKLFF.

This clonotype was counted only a few times. The V and J genes are TRBV18 and TRBJ2-3; 8 positions match TRBD2. Germline CDR1 and CDR2: KGHSH and LQKENI. V was clipped by 0 bases and J by 5 bases; unmatched bases: 4. The CDR3 loop spans 15 amino acids. The CDR3 region has the DNA TGTGCCAGCTCACCACCGACGGGGGGGCAAGATACGCAGTATTTT. Translating gives CASSPPTGGQDTQYF.

This clonotype was counted ten times or more. The chain recombines TRBV7-2 with TRBJ2-2, with D uncertain. The CDR3 extends over 14 amino acids. The germline CDR1 and CDR2 sequences are SGHTA and FQGNSA. V was cut by 5 bases and J by 2 bases, with 9 bases left in between. The CDR3 loop reads CASSVTTNTGELFF. The DNA for the CDR3 is TGTGCCAGCAGCGTTACTACAAACACCGGGGAGCTGTTTTTT.

This clonotype was seen more than once but under ten times. The rearrangement joins TRBV9 to TRBJ2-7; 7 bases match TRBD1. The V segment lost 0 bases and the J segment 2 bases; nucleotides outside the gene matches: 2. Germline V gene sequence: CDR1 SGDLS, CDR2 YYNGEE. The CDR3 is made up of 14 amino acids. CDR3 bases: TGTGCCAGCAGCGTAGGGGACAGAGCCTACGAGCAGTACTTC. Translation: CASSVGDRAYEQYF. The full variable domain, in which reference TRBV9 and TRBJ2-7 provide the parts outside the CDR3, is DSGVTQTPKHLITATGQRVTLRCSPRSGDLSVYWYQQSLDQGLQFLIQYYNGEERAKGNILERFSAQQFPDLHSELNLSSLELGDSALYFCASSVGDRAYEQYFGPGTRLTVT.

This clonotype was observed many times. The rearrangement joins TRBV11-2 to TRBJ2-2; D possibly corresponds to TRBD1 (6 bases). The ends were cut back, 1 base at V and 5 bases at J, with 17 bases in the middle. Germline V gene lookup returns CDR1 SGHAT and CDR2 FQNNGV. The CDR3 loop spans 17 amino acids. The CDR3 DNA follows: TGTGCCAGCAGCTTAGGAGCCTACAGGGTTGAGACCGGGGAGCTGTTTTTT. This codes for CASSLGAYRVETGELFF.

This clonotype was recorded at least ten times. This rearrangement joins TRBV6-2 or TRBV6-3 to TRBJ1-1; no firm D call. Germline CDR1 reads MNHEY; CDR2 reads SVGEGT. Deletions cut 7 bases from V and 4 bases from J, with 10 bases between. The CDR3 totals 12 residues. This CDR3 reads CASIGKVTEAFF. CDR3 in DNA: TGTGCCAGCATCGGCAAGGTCACTGAAGCTTTCTTT.

This clonotype was counted only a few times. This chain joins TRBV5-8 and TRBJ1-5; 7 bases are a match to TRBD1. The CDR3 covers 15 residues. V lost 4 bases to trimming and J lost 5 bases; unmatched junction nucleotides: 9. Germline assignment: CDR1 SGHTS and CDR2 YDEGEE. The CDR3 protein is CASSHRQGPHQPQHF. As DNA, the CDR3 is TGTGCCAGCAGCCACCGACAGGGCCCCCATCAGCCCCAGCATTTT. Combining the CDR3 with reference TRBV5-8 and TRBJ1-5 gives the whole variable domain EAGVTQSPTHLIKTRGQQATLRCSPISGHTSVYWYQQALGLGLQFLLWYDEGEERNRGNFPPRFSGRQFPNYSSELNVNALELEDSALYLCASSHRQGPHQPQHFGDGTRLSIL.

The chain uses TRBV19 and TRBJ1-3, with D maybe TRBD1 (6 bases). V was clipped by 11 bases and J by 3 bases, with 20 bases between them. There are 15 residues in the CDR3. Germline V gene data show CDR1 as LNHDA and CDR2 as SQIVND (reference sequence). The CDR3 DNA is TGTGCCTCAAGAGCCGGCGGAGGGGGTGGAAACACCATATATTTT. It is translated as CASRAGGGGGNTIYF.

This clonotype was observed many times. This chain uses TRBV30 with TRBJ2-1; 16 positions match TRBD2. The CDR3 totals 17 residues. The V gene's germline CDR1 is GTSNPN and CDR2 SVGIG (reference sequence). V dropped 2 bases and J dropped 7; count of bases not matched to a gene: 8. The CDR3: CAWSTGTSGGAGNEQFF. CDR3 sequence (DNA): TGTGCCTGGAGTACCGGGACTAGCGGGGGGGCGGGGAATGAGCAGTTCTTC.

For this clonotype: At one end the junction does not follow the germline gene, possibly because of a read error. The rearrangement links TRBV28 to TRBJ2-6, with TRBD1 matching over 10 bases. The CDR3 totals 17 residues. Germline V CDR1 and CDR2: MDHEN, SYDVKM. CDR3 sequence reads: CASNRQGARSGANALTF. As DNA, the CDR3 is TGTGCCAGCAACCGACAGGGGGCGCGCTCTGGGGCCAACGCCCTGACTTTC.

This clonotype was recorded at least ten times. The chain is built from TRBV3-1 and TRBJ2-6; D remains unclear. Trimming pared 3 bases from V and 4 bases from J, leaving 1 base between. The germline gives CDR1 LGHDT, CDR2 YNNKEL (reference sequence). The CDR3 is made up of 12 amino acids. DNA of the CDR3: TGTGCCAGCAGCCAGGGGGCCAACGTCCTGACTTTC. It encodes CASSQGANVLTF. The full variable domain, rest sourced from reference TRBV3-1 and TRBJ2-6, is DTAVSQTPKYLVTQMGNDKSIKCEQNLGHDTMYWYKQDSKKFLKIMFSYNNKELIINETVPNRFSPKSPDKAHLNLHINSLELGDSAVYFCASSQGANVLTFGAGSRLTVL.

This clonotype was seen repeatedly, ten times or more. This chain connects TRBV2 to TRBJ2-7; no clear D gene. This CDR3 spans 15 amino acids. Trimming stripped 8 bases from V and 4 bases from J, with 21 bases between. Germline loops: CDR1 SNHLY, CDR2 FYNNEI. This CDR3 reads CASRIETIGFYEQYF. CDR3 sequence (DNA): TGTGCCAGCCGTATCGAAACGATTGGATTTTACGAGCAGTACTTC.

This clonotype appeared a few times. The chain links TRBV20-1 to TRBJ1-2, with 8 bases matching TRBD1. CDR1 and CDR2 from the germline V gene are DFQATT and SNEGSKA (reference sequence). CDR3 size: 14 residues. With V trimmed by 0 bases and J by 8 bases, 8 bases remained unmatched. Written as DNA, the CDR3 is TGCAGTGCTAGAGATGACCAGGGGGCGGAAGGCTACACCTTC. This codes for CSARDDQGAEGYTF.

The genes are TRBV7-2 and TRBJ2-1, with 8 bases fitting TRBD1. V shed 5 bases, J shed 8 bases, and the junction held 11 bases outside the gene matches. Germline CDR1 is SGHTA and CDR2 is FQGNSA. This CDR3 spans 15 amino acids. The CDR3 region is CASSIVPGQVYEQFF. In DNA form, the CDR3 reads TGTGCCAGCAGCATAGTCCCGGGACAGGTGTATGAGCAGTTCTTC.

The table lists this clonotype with many counts. The junction departs from the called germline gene at one end, perhaps through a read error. This rearrangement joins TRBV3-1 to TRBJ1-2; unclear D gene. This CDR3 is 14 amino acids long. Germline V lookup: CDR1 LGHDT, CDR2 YNNKEL (reference sequence). CDR3 sequence: CASRQEGGLSGYTF. DNA of the CDR3: TGTGCCAGCAGGCAAGAAGGAGGATTGAGTGGCTACACCTTC.

The chain couples TRBV19 to TRBJ1-4; 7 bases line up with TRBD1. CDR1 is LNHDA, CDR2 SQIVND, per germline (reference sequence). This CDR3 has 16 amino acids. V gave up 4 bases and J gave up 3 bases; unmatched junction bases: 8. DNA of the CDR3: TGTGCCAGTAGTAGGAGACAGGGCTCAGCTAATGAAAAACTGTTTTTT. Amino acid sequence: CASSRRQGSANEKLFF. The full variable domain, rest sourced from reference TRBV19 and TRBJ1-4, is DGGITQSPKYLFRKEGQNVTLSCEQNLNHDAMYWYRQDPGQGLRLIYYSQIVNDFQKGDIAEGYSVSREKKESFPLTVTSAQKNPTAFYLCASSRRQGSANEKLFFGSGTQLSVL.

The sample holds many counts of this clonotype. The J gene is TRBJ2-3, the V gene TRBV2; D is ambiguous. The germline V gene encodes CDR1 SNHLY and CDR2 FYNNEI. The V end was cut by 7 bases, the J end by 0 bases, with 11 bases between. CDR3 length: 14 residues. CDR3 residues: CASKGSSSTDTQYF. In DNA, the CDR3 is TGTGCCAGCAAGGGAAGCTCTAGCACAGATACGCAGTATTTT.

Remarks on this clonotype: The junction departs from the called germline gene at one end, perhaps through a read error. The J gene is TRBJ2-7, the V gene TRBV3-1; D perhaps matches TRBD2 (5 bases). Germline V CDR1 and CDR2: LGHDT, YNNKEL (reference sequence). The CDR3 length is 15 residues. The CDR3 DNA sequence: TGTGCCAGCAGCCCAAGACCGGGGAGCTCCTGCGAGCAGTACTTC. This gives the protein CASSPRPGSSCEQYF.

The V gene is TRBV28, the J gene TRBJ2-7; 7 nucleotides line up with TRBD2. The trim removed 9 bases at V and 2 bases at J, leaving 13 bases unmatched. Germline V gene lookup returns CDR1 MDHEN and CDR2 SYDVKM. The CDR3 has 15 amino acids. The CDR3 reads CASSPSGGRTYEQYF. The CDR3, as DNA: TGTGCCAGTTCCCCTAGCGGCGGGAGAACCTACGAGCAGTACTTC.

In its sample, this clonotype was seen many times. The genes are TRBV20-1 and TRBJ1-2; D gene ambiguous. The germline V gene has CDR1 DFQATT and CDR2 SNEGSKA (reference sequence). The ends were cut back, 0 bases at V and 4 bases at J, with 9 bases in the middle. This CDR3 has 13 amino acids. CDR3 in DNA: TGCAGTGCTAGAGACCAGGACTCCTATGGCTACACCTTC. This translates into CSARDQDSYGYTF.